These 21 T cell receptor beta chains share one sample of origin, sequenced in a study of CD8 T cells in ankylosing spondylitis. One entry per CDR3 protein results from TCRdb running MiXCR on the 5' RACE reads. The table shows around 88,000 distinct CDR3 sequences, with just under 9% occurring only once. The sequenced sample consisted of blood, either unsorted or a sorted T cell fraction (not recorded which). The receptor source for this set is a male donor with ankylosing spondylitis or in good health (not recorded which).

The CDR3 spells CASSPLGRGFSPLHF. As DNA, the CDR3 is TGTGCCAGCAGCCCCTTGGGAAGGGGGTTTTCACCCCTCCACTTT. The rearrangement links TRBV11-2 to TRBJ1-6; maybe TRBD1 (6 bases). The CDR3 has 15 residues. Trimming took off 5 bases at V and 9 bases at J, with 17 bases between the two ends. The germline V gene has CDR1 SGHAT and CDR2 FQNNGV.

This clonotype was counted between two and nine times. The V and J genes are TRBV28 and TRBJ2-1; 8 bases fit TRBD2. CDR1 and CDR2 from the germline V gene are MDHEN and SYDVKM. This CDR3 region has 14 residues. The V segment lost 5 bases and the J segment 7 bases; nucleotides outside the gene matches: 7. The CDR3 region has the DNA TGTGCCAGCAGTCCGCGGGGGGCAAGAAATGAGCAGTTCTTC. Translating gives CASSPRGARNEQFF.

There are many counts of this clonotype. This chain links TRBV12-3 or TRBV12-4 with TRBJ2-5; D may be TRBD2 (5 bases). V was shortened by 7 bases and J by 3 bases, with 15 bases between the two germline ends. The CDR3 sequence is 14 residues long. The CDR3 DNA is TGTGCCAGCAACCCTGGGTCACTAGAAGAGACCCAGTACTTC. Protein product: CASNPGSLEETQYF.

A few counts support this clonotype. The chain combines TRBV29-1 with TRBJ1-2, with 7 nucleotides matching TRBD1. Per the germline V gene, CDR1 is SQVTM and CDR2 is ANQGSEA. With V trimmed by 7 bases and J by 5 bases, 7 bases remained unmatched. The CDR3 extends over 12 amino acids. As DNA, the CDR3 is TGCAGCGCCGAGACAGGGTCTTATGGCTACACCTTC. Translated: CSAETGSYGYTF. Supplemented by reference TRBV29-1 and TRBJ1-2, the full variable domain reads SAVISQKPSRDICQRGTSLTIQCQVDSQVTMMFWYRQQPGQSLTLIATANQGSEATYESGFVIDKFPISRPNLTFSTLTVSNMSPEDSSIYLCSAETGSYGYTFGSGTRLTVV.

This clonotype occurred many times. The chain couples TRBV20-1 to TRBJ1-5; 7 bases agree with TRBD1. Losses at the gene ends were 0 bases for V and 2 bases for J; bases not matched to a gene: 4. The CDR3 spans 15 residues. The germline V gene encodes CDR1 DFQATT and CDR2 SNEGSKA (reference sequence). The DNA for the CDR3 is TGCAGTGCTAGAGATCAGGGGACAGGCAATCAGCCCCAGCATTTT. Residues: CSARDQGTGNQPQHF.

This clonotype was detected ten times or more. This rearrangement joins TRBV20-1 to TRBJ1-3; 7 bases align to TRBD1. The germline V gene has CDR1 DFQATT and CDR2 SNEGSKA (reference sequence). The CDR3 extends over 15 amino acids. With 6 bases clipped from V and 1 base from J, the junction kept 9 bases outside the gene matches. For the CDR3, the DNA is TGCAGTGCACCCAGGGGGGGGCTTTCTGGAAACACCATATATTTT. Translated: CSAPRGGLSGNTIYF.

V gene TRBV10-3 combines with J gene TRBJ2-7, with D tentatively TRBD2 (6 bases). The germline V and J ends were trimmed by 6 bases and 5 bases, with 11 bases remaining between them. The CDR3 has 12 residues. Germline CDR1 ENHRY, CDR2 SYGVKD. The CDR3 bases are TGTGCCATCAGGGGACTGGGGGACGAGCAGTACTTC. As protein: CAIRGLGDEQYF.

This clonotype was counted at least ten times. The V and J genes are TRBV29-1 and TRBJ1-5, with a tentative D call TRBD1 (6 bases). In germline, CDR1 is SQVTM, CDR2 ANQGSEA. The CDR3 runs to 13 residues. Trimming removed 6 bases at V and 6 bases at J, with 15 bases between. CDR3 sequence: CSVTGIGGQPQHF. CDR3 DNA: TGCAGCGTCACAGGGATTGGGGGTCAGCCCCAGCATTTT.

This clonotype appeared many times. The V call is TRBV3-1, the J call TRBJ1-2; the match to TRBD1 covers 9 bases. Germline V gene data show CDR1 as LGHDT and CDR2 as YNNKEL (reference sequence). V was clipped by 1 base and J by 8 bases; unmatched bases: 5. This CDR3 comprises 14 residues. CDR3 in amino acids: CASSQVQGARGYTF. The CDR3 DNA sequence: TGTGCCAGCAGCCAAGTACAGGGGGCGCGAGGCTACACCTTC. The full variable domain, rest sourced from reference TRBV3-1 and TRBJ1-2, is DTAVSQTPKYLVTQMGNDKSIKCEQNLGHDTMYWYKQDSKKFLKIMFSYNNKELIINETVPNRFSPKSPDKAHLNLHINSLELGDSAVYFCASSQVQGARGYTFGSGTRLTVV.

This clonotype occurred many times. The V gene is TRBV9, the J gene TRBJ2-7; tentatively, D is TRBD1 (5 bases). Germline V gives CDR1 SGDLS, CDR2 YYNGEE. Trimming shortened V by 4 bases and J by 0 bases, and 17 bases separated the two germline ends. CDR3 length equals 16 residues. The CDR3 bases are TGTGCCAGCAGCCCCCCGACAGCCGAGAGCTCCTACGAGCAGTACTTC. Its translation is CASSPPTAESSYEQYF.

This clonotype was recorded at least ten times. The rearrangement links TRBV29-1 to TRBJ2-5, with 8 bases identical to TRBD1. This CDR3 has 16 residues. Germline CDR1 SQVTM, CDR2 ANQGSEA. The junction had 12 bases not matched to a gene; V was cut back by 2 bases and J by 4 bases. The CDR3 reads CSVEKRPGGMGETQYF. CDR3 DNA sequence: TGCAGCGTTGAAAAAAGGCCAGGGGGCATGGGAGAGACCCAGTACTTC.

About this clonotype: A much larger clonotype is one base distant, so this may be a read error. The rearrangement links TRBV4-2 to TRBJ2-1, with D maybe TRBD2 (7 bases). This CDR3 is 12 amino acids long. From germline, CDR1 is LGHNA and CDR2 YNFKEQ. CDR3 region: CVSSRGALEQFF. In DNA, the CDR3 is TGTGTCAGCAGCCGGGGGGCGCTTGAGCAGTTCTTC.

This clonotype was seen at least ten times. V and J are TRBV29-1 and TRBJ2-1, with 10 bases that match TRBD1. The CDR3 loop spans 14 amino acids. Germline V gene lookup returns CDR1 SQVTM and CDR2 ANQGSEA. V lost 5 bases to trimming and J lost 6 bases; unmatched junction nucleotides: 7. The CDR3 protein is CSVSPGQGLNEQFF. The CDR3 nucleotides read TGCAGCGTTTCACCGGGACAGGGGCTCAATGAGCAGTTCTTC.

This clonotype occurred many times. The rearrangement uses TRBV7-9 and TRBJ1-5, with D unclear. This CDR3 is 14 amino acids long. The germline V gene has CDR1 SEHNR and CDR2 FQNEAQ (reference sequence). The V end lost 1 base, the J end lost 2 bases, and 6 bases lay between the germline ends. The CDR3 is CASSLDQGNQPQHF. The CDR3, as DNA: TGTGCCAGCAGCTTAGATCAGGGCAATCAGCCCCAGCATTTT.

This clonotype was found many times. This sequence joins TRBV12-3 or TRBV12-4 and TRBJ1-6; TRBD1 aligns across 7 bases. CDR3 length: 15 residues. V shed 6 bases and J 8 bases; nucleotides not matched to a gene: 10. The CDR3 here is CASRRQGYIDSPLHF. DNA of the CDR3: TGTGCCAGCAGACGACAGGGTTACATAGATTCACCCCTCCACTTT.

This clonotype was seen at least ten times. The chain has TRBV7-3 and TRBJ2-3, with 9 bases identical to TRBD2. V was clipped by 2 bases and J by 4 bases; unmatched bases: 4. Germline CDR1 and CDR2: SGHTA and FQGTGA. The CDR3 contains 15 residues. The CDR3 reads CASSLAGGPSDTQYF. Here the CDR3 DNA reads TGTGCCAGCAGCTTAGCGGGGGGGCCGTCAGATACGCAGTATTTT. Full variable domain (outside the CDR3, taken from reference TRBV7-3 and TRBJ2-3): GAGVSQTPSNKVTEKGKYVELRCDPISGHTALYWYRQSLGQGPEFLIYFQGTGAADDSGLPNDRFFAVRPEGSVSTLKIQRTERGDSAVYLCASSLAGGPSDTQYFGPGTRLTVL.

This clonotype turned up a few times. The rearrangement links TRBV7-9 to TRBJ1-1; D gene uncertain. From germline, CDR1 is SEHNR and CDR2 FQNEAQ (reference sequence). With 3 bases removed from V and 0 bases from J, the gap between germline ends came to 11 bases. The CDR3 covers 15 residues. CDR3: CASSFLESMNTEAFF. The CDR3 DNA reads as TGTGCCAGCAGCTTTCTAGAAAGCATGAACACTGAAGCTTTCTTT. Drawing the rest from reference TRBV7-9 and TRBJ1-1, the complete variable domain is DTGVSQNPRHKITKRGQNVTFRCDPISEHNRLYWYRQTLGQGPEFLTYFQNEAQLEKSRLLSDRFSAERPKGSFSTLEIQRTEQGDSAMYLCASSFLESMNTEAFFGQGTRLTVV.

This clonotype was picked up many times. The V and J genes are TRBV11-2 and TRBJ1-3, with 8 bases lining up with TRBD1. Germline CDR1 SGHAT, CDR2 FQNNGV. This CDR3 has 15 amino acids. V lost 3 bases to trimming and J lost 2 bases; unmatched junction nucleotides: 3. The CDR3 bases are TGTGCCAGCAGCTTCACACAGGGGGCTGGAAACACCATATATTTT. Amino acids: CASSFTQGAGNTIYF.

This clonotype was observed at least ten times. The chain uses TRBV20-1 and TRBJ2-7; D may be TRBD1 (6 bases). This CDR3 region has 13 residues. The V gene's germline CDR1 is DFQATT and CDR2 SNEGSKA (reference sequence). Trimming stripped 6 bases from V and 0 bases from J, with 12 bases between. For the CDR3, the DNA is TGCAGTGCCAGAAACAGGGACTCCTACGAGCAGTACTTC. This sequence encodes CSARNRDSYEQYF.

This clonotype showed up just a few times. The CDR3 coding sequence is TGCGCCAGCAGTTTGGGACAGGGTGGGAGCAATGAGCAGTTCTTC. Residues: CASSLGQGGSNEQFF. The rearrangement links TRBV23-1 to TRBJ2-1; 9 bases are shared with TRBD1. TRBV23-1 is recorded as an ORF, its role being uncertain. The V and J ends lost 5 bases and 6 bases, in that order; junction bases with no gene match: 8. The CDR3 totals 15 residues.

This clonotype was counted between two and nine times. This chain connects TRBV19 to TRBJ2-7; weak D call: TRBD1 (8 bases). Germline CDR1 reads LNHDA; CDR2 reads SQIVND (reference sequence). V lost 8 bases to trimming and J lost 2 bases, with 16 bases between them. This CDR3 is built from 14 residues. The CDR3 DNA is TGTGCCAGTTCCGGACAGGGAGGGCCCTACGAGCAGTACTTC. Translated: CASSGQGGPYEQYF.